Sequencing of this T cell receptor (beta chain) was carried out in a study of spatial heterogeneity in lung cancer. TCRdb reprocessed the 5' RACE reads with MiXCR, giving one entry per CDR3 protein. The sample shows 30,000 to 40,000 distinct CDR3 sequences, approximately 3% of them seen only once. The sample's time point: sample taken at primary tumor resection. This clonotype was seen repeatedly, ten times or more. This CDR3 spans 15 amino acids. Trimming took 3 bases from V and 2 from J; bases not matched to a gene: 4. Germline V CDR1 and CDR2: KGHDR, SFDVKD. The material was normal lung tissue next to the tumor, obtained at surgery. The gene calls are TRBV24-1 and TRBJ2-3; TRBD1 matches at 7 bases. The receptor was isolated from a male donor with early-stage non-small cell lung cancer. This chain's CDR3 is CATSDRQGYTDTQYF. In DNA, the CDR3 is TGTGCCACCAGTGATCGACAGGGCTACACAGATACGCAGTATTTT.